Listed below are T cell receptor beta chains from one sample, sequenced in a study of blood T cell repertoires in COVID-19. Generated by immunoSEQ multiplex PCR, the TCRdb table keeps only in-frame clones and is missing some. The profile shows around 58,000 clones, 88% of them singletons. The specimen was peripheral blood. These receptors were obtained from an older woman with COVID-19, enrolled during active disease. CDR3s include the opening cysteine and the closing phenylalanine or tryptophan. D genes are given only for firm matches. The listing skips clone size in some rows; elsewhere it reads once, few, many or a size class.

TRBV20-1,TRBJ1-2,TRBD1,-,CSASYRGYGYTF,TGCAGTGCTAGTTACAGGGGCTATGGCTACACCTTC
TRBV5-8,TRBJ2-1,TRBD2,-,CASSLGLAGVRYNEQFF,TGTGCCAGCAGCTTGGGACTAGCGGGAGTTCGATACAATGAGCAGTTCTTC
TRBV4-3,TRBJ2-3,-,-,CASSPNPGGVQDTQYF,TGCGCCAGCAGCCCCAACCCGGGCGGGGTTCAAGATACGCAGTATTTT
TRBV6-2/TRBV6-3,TRBJ2-3,TRBD1,-,CASSPGTADTQYF,TGTGCCAGCAGTCCCGGGACAGCAGATACGCAGTATTTT
TRBV6-2/TRBV6-3,TRBJ2-7,TRBD1,-,CASSAGTGPYEQYF,TGTGCCAGCAGTGCCGGGACAGGGCCCTACGAGCAGTACTTC
TRBV6-5,TRBJ2-7,-,-,CASSYGQGMYEQYF,TGTGCCAGCAGTTACGGCCAGGGGATGTACGAGCAGTACTTC
TRBV13,TRBJ2-3,TRBD2,-,CASSHKGLGADTQYF,TGTGCCAGCAGCCACAAGGGACTAGGGGCAGATACGCAGTATTTT
TRBV24-1,TRBJ2-3,-,-,CATSDVQGRLLTDTQYF,TGTGCCACCAGTGATGTACAGGGACGCCTTCTCACAGATACGCAGTATTTT
TRBV6-1,TRBJ1-2,-,-,CASSEASGRGYGYTF,TGTGCCAGCAGTGAAGCGTCCGGGAGGGGCTATGGCTACACCTTC
TRBV4-2,TRBJ1-4,-,few,CASSPPGQGGGEKLFF,TGTGCCAGCAGCCCCCCGGGGCAGGGAGGGGGTGAAAAACTGTTTTTT
TRBV7-9,TRBJ1-4,-,-,CASSLDWQEKLFF,TGTGCCAGCAGCTTAGATTGGCAGGAAAAACTGTTTTTT
TRBV7-2,TRBJ1-5,TRBD1,-,CASSLTGGDQPQHF,TGTGCCAGCAGCTTGACAGGGGGTGATCAGCCCCAGCATTTT
TRBV9,TRBJ1-6,TRBD1,-,CASSATGIRDSYNSPLHF,TGTGCCAGCAGCGCGACAGGGATTAGGGACTCCTATAATTCACCCCTCCACTTT
TRBV19,TRBJ2-4,TRBD2,-,CASSAQAGVIQYF,TGTGCCAGTAGTGCCCAAGCGGGGGTCATTCAGTACTTC
TRBV10-3,TRBJ2-2,TRBD1,-,CAIRETGGTGELFF,TGTGCCATCAGGGAGACAGGGGGCACCGGGGAGCTGTTTTTT
TRBV7-9,TRBJ2-7,-,-,CASSPPGVSYEQYF,TGTGCCAGCAGCCCCCCCGGGGTCTCCTACGAGCAGTACTTC
TRBV5-4,TRBJ2-7,-,-,CASSPGGATSSYEQYF,TGTGCCAGCAGCCCCGGGGGAGCAACTAGCTCCTACGAGCAGTACTTC
TRBV5-5,TRBJ1-5,TRBD1,-,CASSLSRDRAPNQPQHF,TGTGCCAGCAGCTTGTCCCGGGACAGGGCTCCTAATCAGCCCCAGCATTTT
TRBV6-2/TRBV6-3,TRBJ1-2,-,-,CASSSFTVYGYTF,TGTGCCAGCAGTTCGTTCACTGTCTATGGCTACACCTTC
TRBV4-1,TRBJ1-4,-,-,CASSQEGRELFF,TGCGCCAGCAGCCAAGAAGGGAGAGAACTGTTTTTT
TRBV6-1,TRBJ2-3,TRBD2,-,CASSEEAGGPDTQYF,TGTGCCAGCAGTGAAGAAGCGGGGGGGCCAGATACGCAGTATTTT
TRBV6-2/TRBV6-3,TRBJ1-2,-,once,CASSPVNYGYTF,TGTGCCAGCAGCCCCGTTAACTATGGCTACACCTTC
TRBV12-3/TRBV12-4,TRBJ1-2,-,once,CASSFAGIYGYTF,TGTGCCAGCAGTTTCGCAGGGATCTATGGCTACACCTTC
TRBV2,TRBJ1-2,-,-,CASSDRINYGYTF,TGTGCCAGCAGCGATAGAATTAACTATGGCTACACCTTC
TRBV7-2,TRBJ2-5,-,once,CASSLMAGYRKETQYF,TGTGCCAGCAGCTTAATGGCCGGGTACAGGAAAGAGACCCAGTACTTC
TRBV18,TRBJ1-4,-,-,CASSPRQGNEKLFF,TGTGCCAGCTCACCACGGCAGGGAAATGAAAAACTGTTTTTT
TRBV7-9,TRBJ2-7,-,-,CASSFSRGPTPDYEQYF,TGTGCCAGCAGCTTTTCGCGAGGGCCCACCCCGGACTACGAGCAGTACTTC
TRBV2,TRBJ2-6,-,-,CASSENGPGANVLTF,TGTGCCAGCAGTGAAAATGGGCCTGGGGCCAACGTCCTGACTTTC
TRBV6-5,TRBJ2-1,TRBD1,once,CASRTGGREQFF,TGTGCCAGCAGGACAGGGGGCCGAGAGCAGTTCTTC
TRBV19,TRBJ2-2,TRBD2,-,CASRLAVNTGELFF,TGTGCCAGTAGACTAGCGGTTAACACCGGGGAGCTGTTTTTT
TRBV4-1,TRBJ1-2,-,-,CASSQDPSTNYGYTF,TGCGCCAGCAGCCAAGATCCCAGTACCAACTATGGCTACACCTTC
TRBV28,TRBJ1-5,-,-,CASSLGQGLNF,TGTGCCAGCAGTTTAGGGCAGGGGTTGAATTTT
TRBV28,TRBJ2-7,TRBD1,few,CASTRDRVYEQYF,TGTGCCAGCACCCGGGACAGGGTCTACGAGCAGTACTTC
TRBV2,TRBJ1-1,TRBD1,-,CASHKTGDMNTEAFF,TGTGCCAGCCATAAGACAGGGGACATGAACACTGAAGCTTTCTTT
TRBV5-1,TRBJ2-1,-,-,CASSLRTGHRYNEQFF,TGCGCCAGCAGCTTGAGAACGGGACATAGATACAATGAGCAGTTCTTC
TRBV5-6,TRBJ2-7,-,-,CASSPASTYEQYF,TGTGCCAGCAGCCCTGCCAGTACCTACGAGCAGTACTTC
TRBV3-1/TRBV3-2,TRBJ2-7,TRBD2,-,CASRESGRNLYEQYF,TGTGCCAGCAGGGAAAGCGGGAGGAACCTCTACGAGCAGTACTTC
TRBV4-3,TRBJ2-5,TRBD1,-,CASSQAGQQETQYF,TGCGCCAGCAGCCAAGCGGGACAGCAAGAGACCCAGTACTTC
TRBV11-2,TRBJ2-7,-,-,CASSLRSGTHYEQYF,TGTGCCAGCAGCTTAAGGTCCGGGACACATTACGAGCAGTACTTC
TRBV10-3,TRBJ1-3,-,once,CAISRSRGTGNTIYF,TGTGCCATCAGCCGATCTAGGGGGACTGGAAACACCATATATTTT
TRBV29-1,TRBJ2-7,TRBD1,-,CSAEGQGGHEQYF,TGCAGCGCCGAGGGACAGGGGGGCCACGAGCAGTACTTC
TRBV2,TRBJ2-3,-,-,CASSGTESTDTQYF,TGTGCCAGCAGTGGAACAGAGAGCACAGATACGCAGTATTTT
TRBV13,TRBJ1-1,TRBD1,-,CASSLGLGQGGTEAFF,TGTGCCAGCAGCTTAGGCCTAGGACAGGGAGGCACTGAAGCTTTCTTT
TRBV5-6,TRBJ2-7,TRBD1,-,CASSHRDRYEQYF,TGTGCCAGCAGCCACCGGGACAGGTACGAGCAGTACTTC
TRBV28,TRBJ2-1,TRBD2,once,CASSSSGRKVNEQFF,TGTGCCAGCAGTAGTAGCGGGAGGAAGGTCAATGAGCAGTTCTTC
TRBV6-5,TRBJ2-2,-,-,CAVRPGQNTGELFF,TGTGCCGTAAGACCGGGACAGAACACCGGGGAGCTGTTTTTT
TRBV14,TRBJ1-1,-,-,CASSQATGSEAFF,TGTGCCAGCAGCCAAGCAACAGGATCTGAAGCTTTCTTT
TRBV27,TRBJ2-7,-,-,CASVAGYEQYF,TGTGCCAGCGTAGCTGGCTACGAGCAGTACTTC
TRBV6-1,TRBJ1-1,-,few,CASSEATGWVVDTEAFF,TGTGCCAGCAGTGAAGCTACAGGGTGGGTGGTGGACACTGAAGCTTTCTTT
TRBV5-6,TRBJ1-3,-,-,CASSLKQGWASNTIYF,TGTGCCAGCAGCTTGAAGCAGGGATGGGCAAGCAACACCATATATTTT
TRBV4-1,TRBJ2-1,TRBD1,-,CASSQETGGTFNEQFF,TGCGCCAGCAGCCAAGAAACAGGGGGTACTTTCAATGAGCAGTTCTTC
TRBV6-2/TRBV6-3,TRBJ1-2,TRBD1,-,CASSKTGGDGYTF,TGTGCCAGCAGCAAGACAGGGGGCGATGGCTACACCTTC
TRBV7-9,TRBJ1-1,-,-,CASSLPVNMPNTEAFF,TGTGCCAGCAGCTTACCGGTGAATATGCCGAACACTGAAGCTTTCTTT
TRBV11-2,TRBJ2-2,TRBD2,-,CASKFGTSGNTGELFF,TGTGCCAGCAAATTCGGGACTAGCGGAAACACCGGGGAGCTGTTTTTT
TRBV5-6,TRBJ2-5,TRBD1,-,CASSERGLGEKTQYF,TGTGCCAGCAGCGAAAGGGGGCTCGGAGAAAAGACCCAGTACTTC
TRBV7-7,TRBJ2-5,-,-,CASSLLASQETQYF,TGTGCCAGCAGCTTATTAGCGAGCCAAGAGACCCAGTACTTC
TRBV5-6,TRBJ2-5,-,-,CASSSYREWEETQYF,TGTGCCAGCAGCTCGTACAGGGAATGGGAAGAGACCCAGTACTTC
TRBV11-2,TRBJ2-7,TRBD2,-,CASSLGAGGRSQYF,TGTGCCAGCAGCTTAGGGGCGGGAGGACGATCCCAGTACTTC
TRBV7-9,TRBJ2-1,-,few,CASSLAGTYNEQFF,TGTGCCAGCAGCCTCGCCGGGACATACAATGAGCAGTTCTTC